The 14 T cell receptor beta chains reported below all come from one sample, sequenced in a study of identifying expanded T cells in peripheral blood (dated by TCRdb to the late 2010s). Library preparation was by the immunoSEQ multiplex PCR assay. This is the immuneACCESS table as TCRdb keeps it, with only in-frame sequences that have V and J called. A part of the clones is gone; compared with another copy, unresolved V genes explain less than half, and the rest is unexplained. The sample table holds 70,000 to 95,000 clones, of which about 88% were seen once. The ten largest account for 3% to 5% of the sample. Sequenced material: blood. Source of these receptors: a person between 18 and 69 years old in good health.

The chain couples TRBV27 to TRBJ2-7; maybe TRBD2 (6 bases). Trimming stripped 4 bases from V and 4 bases from J, with 14 bases between. CDR1 is MNHEY, CDR2 SMNVEV, per germline (reference sequence). The CDR3 loop spans 14 amino acids. The CDR3 here is CASSSGTRSYEQYF. CDR3 in DNA: TGTGCCAGCAGTTCCGGGACTCGTAGTTACGAGCAGTACTTC.

In this sample, this clone turned up once. The V gene is TRBV15, the J gene TRBJ1-4; D remains ambiguous. Germline V CDR1 and CDR2: LNHNV, YYDKDF (reference sequence). The length of the CDR3 is 17 residues. Trimming cost V 0 bases and J 0 bases, with 11 bases left between them. CDR3 in amino acids: CATSRDRIPATNEKLFF. CDR3 coding DNA: TGTGCCACCAGCAGAGATCGCATACCAGCAACTAATGAAAAACTGTTTTTT.

This clone was seen more than once but under ten times. V and J are TRBV14 and TRBJ1-1; D perhaps matches TRBD1 (6 bases). The V and J ends lost 4 bases and 5 bases respectively, with 11 bases between them. This CDR3 region has 13 residues. CDR1 is SGHDN, CDR2 FVKESK, per germline. The CDR3 sequence is CASSRGGRTEAFF. The CDR3, as DNA: TGTGCCAGCAGCCGAGGGGGTAGGACTGAAGCTTTCTTT.

The V and J genes are TRBV2 and TRBJ2-1; no clear D gene. CDR3 length: 13 amino acids. Germline CDR1 SNHLY, CDR2 FYNNEI. With 8 bases removed from V and 11 bases from J, the gap between germline ends came to 19 bases. The CDR3, as DNA: TGTGCCAGCGGTTTAGGCCCTGGAAACCAGCAGTTCTTC. This codes for CASGLGPGNQQFF.

V is TRBV5-4 and J is TRBJ2-1; 13 nucleotides match TRBD2. The CDR3 is made up of 16 amino acids. V gave up 4 bases and J gave up 5 bases; unmatched junction bases: 6. CDR1 SGHNT and CDR2 YYREEE come from the germline V gene (reference sequence). CDR3 region: CASSAGTSGNHNEQFF. CDR3 bases: TGTGCCAGCAGCGCGGGGACTAGCGGGAACCACAATGAGCAGTTCTTC.

This chain connects TRBV5-1 to TRBJ1-4; D call uncertain. CDR1 and CDR2 from the germline V gene are SGHRS and YFSETQ. V dropped 0 bases and J dropped 4 bases, with 7 bases sitting between them. There are 14 residues in the CDR3. CDR3 nucleotide sequence: TGCGCCAGCAGCTTGGATGGCAGTAATGAAAAACTGTTTTTT. Translation: CASSLDGSNEKLFF.

This chain links TRBV6-6 with TRBJ2-3; weak D call: TRBD1 (6 bases). The CDR3 consists of 14 residues. CDR1 is MNHNY, CDR2 SVGAGI, per germline (reference sequence). Between the trimmed V and J ends, which lost 2 bases and 4 bases, there was a span of 10 bases. CDR3 coding DNA: TGTGCCAGCAGTTACCTGGGGGCGTCAGATACGCAGTATTTT. This translates into CASSYLGASDTQYF.

This rearrangement joins TRBV6-6 to TRBJ2-1, with no clear D. The germline CDR1 and CDR2 sequences are MNHNY and SVGAGI (reference sequence). The CDR3 has 15 amino acids. The V end lost 2 bases, the J end lost 5 bases, and 13 bases lay between the germline ends. The CDR3 is CASSYGPRTNNEQFF. CDR3 in DNA: TGTGCCAGCAGTTACGGGCCGAGAACTAACAATGAGCAGTTCTTC.

This chain uses TRBV5-1 with TRBJ1-3; 7 bases match TRBD1. Germline V lookup: CDR1 SGHRS, CDR2 YFSETQ. V gave up 7 bases and J gave up 4 bases; unmatched junction bases: 8. The CDR3 covers 14 residues. In DNA form, the CDR3 reads TGCGCCAGCGGGGACAGTTTGACAGGAAACACCATATATTTT. It codes for CASGDSLTGNTIYF. Looking up the rest from reference TRBV5-1 and TRBJ1-3 gives the full variable domain: KAGVTQTPRYLIKTRGQQVTLSCSPISGHRSVSWYQQTPGQGLQFLFEYFSETQRNKGNFPGRFSGRQFSNSRSEMNVSTLELGDSALYLCASGDSLTGNTIYFGEGSWLTVV.

The CDR3 DNA reads as TGTGCCAGTAGTATGCAGGGTGCTAATGAAAAACTGTTTTTT. It is translated as CASSMQGANEKLFF. V usage is TRBV19 and J usage is TRBJ1-4; a weak D match, TRBD1 (5 bases). V shed 3 bases and J shed 3 bases, with 8 bases lying between them. The CDR3 sequence is 14 residues long. Germline values: CDR1 LNHDA, CDR2 SQIVND (reference sequence).

The chain carries TRBV5-4 and TRBJ2-3; TRBD2 aligns across 8 bases. V was clipped by 0 bases and J by 3 bases; unmatched bases: 6. CDR3 length equals 16 residues. CDR1 SGHNT and CDR2 YYREEE come from the germline V gene (reference sequence). CDR3 nucleotides: TGTGCCAGCAGCTTGGTCGCGGCTAGCGGGACAGATACGCAGTATTTT. Its translation: CASSLVAASGTDTQYF. Full variable domain (rest looked up from reference TRBV5-4 and TRBJ2-3): ETGVTQSPTHLIKTRGQQVTLRCSSQSGHNTVSWYQQALGQGPQFIFQYYREEENGRGNFPPRFSGLQFPNYSSELNVNALELDDSALYLCASSLVAASGTDTQYFGPGTRLTVL.

In nucleotides, the CDR3 is TGCGCCAGCAGCCGAGCACGGGGTGCTGAGCACGAGCAGTACTTC. Amino acids: CASSRARGAEHEQYF. J is TRBJ2-7 and V is TRBV4-1; maybe TRBD2 (5 bases). The germline V gene encodes CDR1 MGHRA and CDR2 YSYEKL. The CDR3 runs to 15 residues. V shed 4 bases and J shed 5 bases, with 18 bases lying between them.

This clone was counted only a few times. The chain joins TRBV7-7 to TRBJ2-7; D is perhaps TRBD2 (6 bases). The V end was cut by 5 bases, the J end by 5 bases, with 13 bases between. The V gene's germline CDR1 is SSHAT and CDR2 FNYEAQ (reference sequence). The CDR3 totals 13 residues. In nucleotides, the CDR3 is TGTGCCAGCAGCCTAATGGGGGGAAACGAGCAGTACTTC. Amino acid sequence: CASSLMGGNEQYF.

This clone occurred once. The chain has TRBV18 and TRBJ2-5; TRBD2 is a possible D gene (7 bases). Germline V gene data show CDR1 as KGHSH and CDR2 as LQKENI. This CDR3 is 14 amino acids long. Trimming cost V 3 bases and J 5 bases, with 13 bases left between them. The CDR3 DNA reads TGTGCCAGCTCACCGACAGAGGGGGGGGAGACCCAGTACTTC. Encoded protein: CASSPTEGGETQYF.